A selection of T cell receptor beta chains follows, all from one sample in a study of shared clonotypes between healthy human individuals. Using immunoSEQ multiplex PCR, the repertoire was profiled, and TCRdb retains in-frame clones only, with some absent. The sample holds millions of clones, more than 85% seen once. Sequencing was done on a sample of naive CD4+ T cells from PBMCs. The receptors derive from a man younger than 30 in good health. Some clones in this sample may be carry-over from other donors' samples. Both conserved end residues are trimmed from each CDR3.

V | CDR3
TRBV7-8 | ASTGGAGQPQH
TRBV28 | ASSSDRAGTYEQY
TRBV12-5 | ASGLFGGYYGYT
TRBV19 | ASRRGGGIGETQY
TRBV5-5 | ASKTGSNTGELF
TRBV18 | ASSDIGADTQY
TRBV7-9 | ASSLSLAGVLDTQY
TRBV7-9 | ASSPSGTGGESGYT
TRBV12-5 | ASGFGQGGNTIY
TRBV5-8 | ASSLIVNYGYT
TRBV27 | ASRPTGGNEQY
TRBV5-1 | ASSPGQGANTGELF
TRBV5-1 | ASSLVPDSTDTQY
TRBV10-3 | AISEPPGLSGANVLT
TRBV4-1 | ASSQGKGGTPYEQY
TRBV2 | ASSEQGSPDTQY
TRBV6-6 | ASSYGQWGAF
TRBV7-9 | ASRPWDSYSYEQY
TRBV28 | ASRRTGATEKLF
TRBV28 | ASSSASVGADTQY
TRBV2 | ASSVFSPGEQY
TRBV7-9 | ASSMDSSEQY
TRBV18 | ASSEGEGYGYT
TRBV7-8 | ASSLARVSGRARETQY
TRBV5-1 | ASSLLVMNTEAF
TRBV7-9 | ASSLPGAYETQY
TRBV10-3 | AIRQGTRAGETQY
TRBV18 | ASSPGSGGPGEQF
TRBV5-1 | ASSLEGTGTYEQY
TRBV10-3 | AISESRDTRNTIY
TRBV9 | ASSEGAGGAGTEAF
TRBV9 | ASSVEGAVTGELF
TRBV25-1 | ASHFSGGRGNEQF
TRBV5-1 | ASRRTGPYNEQF
TRBV5-1 | ASSPSGGNQPQH
TRBV18 | ASSPRNGRNTGELF
TRBV5-1 | ASSVHRATYNEQF
TRBV28 | ASSLLGHEQY
TRBV10-3 | AISGSMGGGKYNEQF
TRBV20-1 | SARNPNEQF
TRBV5-1 | ASSRDQTQETQY
TRBV28 | ASRAPGQGYSGELF
TRBV28 | ASSLSTAYGYT
TRBV28 | ASKKHLNTEAF
TRBV5-4 | ASSLTSYNSPLH
TRBV27 | ASDRGTSGSSYNEQF
TRBV28 | ASSRYRTSGRTDTQY
TRBV28 | ASRSPSTYEQY
TRBV30 | AWRVDRPREAF
TRBV9 | ASSVDYNTGELF
TRBV7-9 | ASSLAPGQGAGNTIY
TRBV2 | ASSEQGGIYGYT